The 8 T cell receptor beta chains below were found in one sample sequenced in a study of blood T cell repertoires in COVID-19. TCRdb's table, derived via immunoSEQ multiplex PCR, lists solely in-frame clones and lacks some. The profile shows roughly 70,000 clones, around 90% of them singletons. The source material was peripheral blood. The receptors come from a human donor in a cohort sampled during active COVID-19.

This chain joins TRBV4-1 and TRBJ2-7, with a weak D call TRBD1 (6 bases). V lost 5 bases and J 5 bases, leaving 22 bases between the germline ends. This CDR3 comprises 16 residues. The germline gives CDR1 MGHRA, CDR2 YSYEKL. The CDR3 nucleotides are TGCGCCAGCAGCTTTCAGTATGGGGGCGCCATGAACGAGCAGTACTTC. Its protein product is CASSFQYGGAMNEQYF.

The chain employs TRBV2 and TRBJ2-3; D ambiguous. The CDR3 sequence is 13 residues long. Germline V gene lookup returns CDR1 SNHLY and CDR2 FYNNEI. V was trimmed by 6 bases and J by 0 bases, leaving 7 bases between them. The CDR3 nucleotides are TGTGCCAGCAGATATACTAGCACAGATACGCAGTATTTT. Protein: CASRYTSTDTQYF.

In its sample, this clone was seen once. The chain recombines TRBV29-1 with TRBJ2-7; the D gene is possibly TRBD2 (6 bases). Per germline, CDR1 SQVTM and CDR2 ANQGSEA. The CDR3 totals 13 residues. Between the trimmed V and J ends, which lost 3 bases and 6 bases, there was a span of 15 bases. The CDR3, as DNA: TGCAGCGTTGACGTTGGAGGGCTGGGCGAGCAGTACTTC. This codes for CSVDVGGLGEQYF.

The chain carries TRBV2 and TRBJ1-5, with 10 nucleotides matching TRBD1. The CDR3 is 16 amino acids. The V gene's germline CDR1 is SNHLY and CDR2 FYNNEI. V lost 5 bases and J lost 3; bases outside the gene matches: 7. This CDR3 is CASSTDRGPDNQPQHF. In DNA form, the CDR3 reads TGTGCCAGCAGTACCGACAGGGGGCCTGACAATCAGCCCCAGCATTTT.

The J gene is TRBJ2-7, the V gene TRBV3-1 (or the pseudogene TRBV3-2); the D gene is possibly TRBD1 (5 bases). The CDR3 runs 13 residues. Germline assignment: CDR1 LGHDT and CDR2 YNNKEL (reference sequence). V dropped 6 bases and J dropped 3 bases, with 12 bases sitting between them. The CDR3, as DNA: TGTGCCAGCAGGCCAGGGTGGAGCTACGAGCAGTACTTC. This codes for CASRPGWSYEQYF.

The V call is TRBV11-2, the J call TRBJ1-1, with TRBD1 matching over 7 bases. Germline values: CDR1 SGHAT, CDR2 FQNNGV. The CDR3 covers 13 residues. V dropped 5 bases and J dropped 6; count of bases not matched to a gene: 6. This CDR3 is CASSPRTGAEAFF. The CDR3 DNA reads TGTGCCAGCAGCCCACGGACAGGCGCTGAAGCTTTCTTT.

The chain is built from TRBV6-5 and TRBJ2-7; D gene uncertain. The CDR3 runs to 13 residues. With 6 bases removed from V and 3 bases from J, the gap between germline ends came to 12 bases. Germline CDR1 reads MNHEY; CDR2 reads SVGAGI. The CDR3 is CASRGRSGYEQYF. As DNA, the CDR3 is TGTGCCAGCAGGGGTCGGAGTGGCTACGAGCAGTACTTC.

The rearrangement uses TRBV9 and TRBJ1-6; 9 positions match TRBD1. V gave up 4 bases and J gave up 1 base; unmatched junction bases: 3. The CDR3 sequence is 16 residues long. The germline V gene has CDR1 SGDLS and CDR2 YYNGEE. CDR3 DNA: TGTGCCAGCAGCCGGACAGGGGAGTCCTATAATTCACCCCTCCACTTT. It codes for CASSRTGESYNSPLHF.